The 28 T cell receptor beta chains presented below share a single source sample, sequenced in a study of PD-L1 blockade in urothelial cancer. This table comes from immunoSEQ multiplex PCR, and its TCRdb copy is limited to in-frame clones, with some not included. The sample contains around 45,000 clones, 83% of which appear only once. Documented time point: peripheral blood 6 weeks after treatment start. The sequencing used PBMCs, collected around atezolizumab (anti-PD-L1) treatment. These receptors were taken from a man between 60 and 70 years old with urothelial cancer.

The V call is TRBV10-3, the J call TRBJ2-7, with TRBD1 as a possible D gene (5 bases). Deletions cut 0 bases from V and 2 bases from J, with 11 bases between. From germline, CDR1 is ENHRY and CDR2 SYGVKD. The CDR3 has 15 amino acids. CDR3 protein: CAISESRVETYEQYF. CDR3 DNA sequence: TGTGCCATCAGTGAGTCCAGGGTAGAGACCTACGAGCAGTACTTC.

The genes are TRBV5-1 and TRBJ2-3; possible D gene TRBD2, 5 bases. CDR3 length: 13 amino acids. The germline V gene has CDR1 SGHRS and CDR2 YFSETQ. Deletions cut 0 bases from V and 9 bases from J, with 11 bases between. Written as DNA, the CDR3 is TGCGCCAGCAGCTTGGGTGGGAGATCGACGCAGTATTTT. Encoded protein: CASSLGGRSTQYF.

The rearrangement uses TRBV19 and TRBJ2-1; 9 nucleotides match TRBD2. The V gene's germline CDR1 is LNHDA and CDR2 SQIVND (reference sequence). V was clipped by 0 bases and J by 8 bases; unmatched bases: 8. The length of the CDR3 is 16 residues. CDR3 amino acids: CASSIEGGGAAHEQFF. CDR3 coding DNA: TGTGCCAGTAGTATAGAGGGCGGGGGGGCCGCCCATGAGCAGTTCTTC.

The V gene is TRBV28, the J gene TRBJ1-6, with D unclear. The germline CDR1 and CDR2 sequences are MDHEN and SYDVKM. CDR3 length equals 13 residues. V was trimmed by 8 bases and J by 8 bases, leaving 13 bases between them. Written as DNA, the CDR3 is TGTGCCAGCCCCCGGGGTCCTGATTCACCCCTCCACTTT. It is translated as CASPRGPDSPLHF.

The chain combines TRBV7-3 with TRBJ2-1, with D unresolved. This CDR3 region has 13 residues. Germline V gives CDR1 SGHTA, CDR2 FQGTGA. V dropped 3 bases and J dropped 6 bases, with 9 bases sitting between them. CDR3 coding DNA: TGTGCCAGCAGCTTTACCCTGGCCAATGAGCAGTTCTTC. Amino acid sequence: CASSFTLANEQFF.

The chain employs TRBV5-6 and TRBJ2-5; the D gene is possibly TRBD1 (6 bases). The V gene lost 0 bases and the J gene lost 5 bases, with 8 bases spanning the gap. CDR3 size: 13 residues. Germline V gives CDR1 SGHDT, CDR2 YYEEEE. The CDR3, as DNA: TGTGCCAGCAGCTTGGGGCAGGGGGAGACCCAGTACTTC. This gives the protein CASSLGQGETQYF.

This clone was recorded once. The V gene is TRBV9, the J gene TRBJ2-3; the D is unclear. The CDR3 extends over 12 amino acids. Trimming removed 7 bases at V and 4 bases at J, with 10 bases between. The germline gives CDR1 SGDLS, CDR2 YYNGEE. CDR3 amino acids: CASSSSADTQYF. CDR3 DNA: TGTGCCAGCTCCTCCTCGGCAGATACGCAGTATTTT.

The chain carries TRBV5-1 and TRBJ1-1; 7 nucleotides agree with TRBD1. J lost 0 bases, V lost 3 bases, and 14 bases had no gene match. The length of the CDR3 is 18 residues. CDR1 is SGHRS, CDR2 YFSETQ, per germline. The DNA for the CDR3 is TGCGCCAGCAGCTCCACGGGACCGGGACAGAGACTGAACACTGAAGCTTTCTTT. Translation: CASSSTGPGQRLNTEAFF.

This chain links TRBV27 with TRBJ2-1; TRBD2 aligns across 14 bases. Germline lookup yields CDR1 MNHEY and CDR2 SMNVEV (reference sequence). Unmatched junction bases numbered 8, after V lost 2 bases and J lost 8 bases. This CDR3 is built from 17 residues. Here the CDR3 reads CASSLLTSGGVSYEQFF. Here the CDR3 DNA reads TGTGCCAGCAGTTTACTGACTAGCGGGGGGGTATCGTATGAGCAGTTCTTC.

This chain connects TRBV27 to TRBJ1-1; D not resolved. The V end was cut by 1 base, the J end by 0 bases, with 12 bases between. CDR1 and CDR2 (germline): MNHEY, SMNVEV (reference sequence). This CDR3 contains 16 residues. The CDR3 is CASSLFGGELNTEAFF. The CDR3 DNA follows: TGTGCCAGCAGTTTATTTGGAGGAGAGCTGAACACTGAAGCTTTCTTT.

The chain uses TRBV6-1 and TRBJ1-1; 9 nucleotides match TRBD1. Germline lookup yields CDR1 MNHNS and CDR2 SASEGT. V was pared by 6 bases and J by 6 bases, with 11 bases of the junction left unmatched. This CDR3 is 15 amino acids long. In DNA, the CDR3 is TGTGCCAGCAGCGAGCCCGGGACAGGGAAGCCTGAAGCTTTCTTT. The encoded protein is CASSEPGTGKPEAFF.

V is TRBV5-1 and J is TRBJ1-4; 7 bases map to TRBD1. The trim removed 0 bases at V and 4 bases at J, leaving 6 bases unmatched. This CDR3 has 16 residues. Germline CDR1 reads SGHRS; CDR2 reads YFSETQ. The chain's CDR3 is CASSLVGQGDNEKLFF. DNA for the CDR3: TGCGCCAGCAGCTTGGTCGGGCAGGGGGATAATGAAAAACTGTTTTTT.

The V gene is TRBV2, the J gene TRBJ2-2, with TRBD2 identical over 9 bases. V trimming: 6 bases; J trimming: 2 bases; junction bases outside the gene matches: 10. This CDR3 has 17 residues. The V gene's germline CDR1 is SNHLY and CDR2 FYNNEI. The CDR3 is CASRFAASGTNTGELFF. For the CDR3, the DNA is TGTGCCAGCAGATTTGCGGCTAGCGGGACAAACACCGGGGAGCTGTTTTTT.

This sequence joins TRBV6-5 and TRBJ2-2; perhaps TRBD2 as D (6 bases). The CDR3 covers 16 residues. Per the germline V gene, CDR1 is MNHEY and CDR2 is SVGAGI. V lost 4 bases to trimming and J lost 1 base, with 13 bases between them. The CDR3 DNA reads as TGTGCCAGCAGTTCCCGGGGAGCGGGGAACACCGGGGAGCTGTTTTTT. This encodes CASSSRGAGNTGELFF.

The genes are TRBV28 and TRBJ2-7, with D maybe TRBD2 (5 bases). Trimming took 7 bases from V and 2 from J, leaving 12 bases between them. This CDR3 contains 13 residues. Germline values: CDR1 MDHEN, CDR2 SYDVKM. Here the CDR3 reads CASNSGSTYEQYF. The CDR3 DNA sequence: TGTGCCAGCAACAGCGGTTCGACCTACGAGCAGTACTTC. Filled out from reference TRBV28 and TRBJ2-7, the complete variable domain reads DVKVTQSSRYLVKRTGEKVFLECVQDMDHENMFWYRQDPGLGLRLIYFSYDVKMKEKGDIPEGYSVSREKKERFSLILESASTNQTSMYLCASNSGSTYEQYFGPGTRLTVT.

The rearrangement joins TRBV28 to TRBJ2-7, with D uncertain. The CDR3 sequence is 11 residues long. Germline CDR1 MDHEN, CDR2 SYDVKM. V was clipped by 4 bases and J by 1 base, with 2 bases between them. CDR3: CASSSSYEQYF. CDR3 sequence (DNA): TGTGCCAGCAGTTCGTCCTACGAGCAGTACTTC.

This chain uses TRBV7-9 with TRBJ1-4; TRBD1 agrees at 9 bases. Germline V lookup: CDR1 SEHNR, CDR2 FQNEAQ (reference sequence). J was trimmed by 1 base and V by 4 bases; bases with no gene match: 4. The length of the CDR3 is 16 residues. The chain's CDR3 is CASSSTGGRTNEKLFF. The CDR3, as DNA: TGTGCCAGCAGCTCGACAGGGGGGAGAACTAATGAAAAACTGTTTTTT.

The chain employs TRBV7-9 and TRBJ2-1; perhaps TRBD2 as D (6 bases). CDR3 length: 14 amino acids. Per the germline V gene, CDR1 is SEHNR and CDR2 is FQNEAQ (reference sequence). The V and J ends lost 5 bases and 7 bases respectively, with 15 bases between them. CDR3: CASSPRGGVNEQFF. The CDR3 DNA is TGTGCCAGCAGCCCCCGTGGAGGGGTAAATGAGCAGTTCTTC.

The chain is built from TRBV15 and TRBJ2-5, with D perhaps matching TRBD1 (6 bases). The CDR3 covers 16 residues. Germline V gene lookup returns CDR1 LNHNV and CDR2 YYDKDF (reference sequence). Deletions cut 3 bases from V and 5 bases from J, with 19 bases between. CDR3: CATSRGDPQGTETQYF. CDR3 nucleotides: TGTGCCACCAGCAGGGGTGACCCACAGGGAACGGAGACCCAGTACTTC.

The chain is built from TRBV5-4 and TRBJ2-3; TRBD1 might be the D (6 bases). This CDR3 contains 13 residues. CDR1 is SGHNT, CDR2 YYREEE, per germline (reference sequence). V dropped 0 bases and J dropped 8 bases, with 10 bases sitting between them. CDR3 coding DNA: TGTGCCAGCAGCTTGGTAGGGGGTGGTACGCAGTATTTT. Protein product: CASSLVGGGTQYF.

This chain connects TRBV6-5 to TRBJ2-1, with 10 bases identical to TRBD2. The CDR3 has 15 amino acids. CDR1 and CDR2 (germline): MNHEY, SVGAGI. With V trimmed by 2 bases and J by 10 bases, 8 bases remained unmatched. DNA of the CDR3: TGTGCCAGCAGTTACGTCGAGCGGGGGGGACGCGAGCAGTTCTTC. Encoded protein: CASSYVERGGREQFF.

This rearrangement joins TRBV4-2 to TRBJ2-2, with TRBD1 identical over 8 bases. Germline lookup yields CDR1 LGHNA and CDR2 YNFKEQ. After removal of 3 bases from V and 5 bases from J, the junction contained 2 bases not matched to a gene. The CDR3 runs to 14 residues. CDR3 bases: TGTGCCAGCAGCCAGGACAGGGTGACCGGGGAGCTGTTTTTT. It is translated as CASSQDRVTGELFF.

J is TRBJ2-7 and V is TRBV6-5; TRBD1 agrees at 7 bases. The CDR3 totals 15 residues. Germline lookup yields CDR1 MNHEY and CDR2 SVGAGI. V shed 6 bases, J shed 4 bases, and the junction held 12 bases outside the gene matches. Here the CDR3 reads CASSYTGTALYEQYF. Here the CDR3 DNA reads TGTGCCAGCAGCTACACCGGGACAGCCTTATACGAGCAGTACTTC.

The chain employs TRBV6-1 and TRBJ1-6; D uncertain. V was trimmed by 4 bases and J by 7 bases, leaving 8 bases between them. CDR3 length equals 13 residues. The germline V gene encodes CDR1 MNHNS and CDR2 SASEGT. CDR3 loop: CASSGGFNSPLHF. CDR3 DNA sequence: TGTGCCAGCAGTGGAGGGTTCAATTCACCCCTCCACTTT.

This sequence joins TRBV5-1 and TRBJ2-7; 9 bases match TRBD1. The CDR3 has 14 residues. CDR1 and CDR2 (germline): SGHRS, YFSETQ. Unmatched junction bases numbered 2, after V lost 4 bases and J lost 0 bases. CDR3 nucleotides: TGCGCCAGCAGCGGGGGACAGGGCTCCTACGAGCAGTACTTC. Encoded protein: CASSGGQGSYEQYF.

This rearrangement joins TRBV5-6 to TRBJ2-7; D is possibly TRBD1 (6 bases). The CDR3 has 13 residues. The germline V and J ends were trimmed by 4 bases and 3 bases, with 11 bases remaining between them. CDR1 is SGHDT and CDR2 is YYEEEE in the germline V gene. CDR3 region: CASSLTTGYEQYF. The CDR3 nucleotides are TGTGCCAGCAGCCTAACGACAGGCTACGAGCAGTACTTC.

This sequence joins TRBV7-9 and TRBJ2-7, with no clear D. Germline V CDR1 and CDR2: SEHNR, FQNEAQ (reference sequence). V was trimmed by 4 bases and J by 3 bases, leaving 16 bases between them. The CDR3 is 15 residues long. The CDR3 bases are TGTGCCAGCAGCTCCCAACCGGGTCCCGACTACGAGCAGTACTTC. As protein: CASSSQPGPDYEQYF.

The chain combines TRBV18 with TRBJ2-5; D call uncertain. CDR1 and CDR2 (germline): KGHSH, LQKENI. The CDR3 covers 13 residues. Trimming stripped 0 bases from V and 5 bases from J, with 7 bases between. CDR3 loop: CASSPPTSETQYF. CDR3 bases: TGTGCCAGCTCACCACCGACAAGCGAGACCCAGTACTTC.